This entry concerns a single T cell receptor beta chain. This record belongs to a study of T cell changes during pregnancy in multiple sclerosis. Generated by immunoSEQ multiplex PCR, the TCRdb table keeps only in-frame clones and is missing some. The profile shows some 23,000 clones, around 88% of them singletons. V was pared by 2 bases and J by 5 bases, with 5 bases between. CDR3 size: 12 residues. CDR1 is PRHDT, CDR2 FYEKMQ, per germline (reference sequence). Sequenced here: CD4+ T cells from peripheral blood mononuclear cells, sampled in the first trimester of pregnancy. This sequence was found in a female donor in good health, enrolled as a control in a pregnancy study. The chain recombines TRBV13 with TRBJ2-3; D is uncertain. The CDR3 sequence: CASSLTGDTQYF. The CDR3 DNA is TGTGCCAGCAGCTTAACGGGAGATACGCAGTATTTT. The variable domain in full, completed from reference TRBV13 and TRBJ2-3, reads AAGVIQSPRHLIKEKRETATLKCYPIPRHDTVYWYQQGPGQDPQFLISFYEKMQSDKGSIPDRFSAQQFSDYHSELNMSSLELGDSALYFCASSLTGDTQYFGPGTRLTVL.